This TCR beta chain was profiled in a study of CD4 T cells in relation to SARS-CoV-2 and coronaviruses. Trimming removed 3 bases at V and 0 bases at J, with 5 bases between. Germline CDR1 LNHDA, CDR2 SQIVND (reference sequence). The CDR3 has 13 amino acids. CD4+ T cells from unexposed donors were obtained before the COVID-19 pandemic (2011-2018). Isolation of CD4+ T cells took place after about 9 days in culture. Assay: immunoSEQ multiplex PCR; the TCRdb copy retains only in-frame clones and omits some. The repertoire includes about 21,000 clones, approximately 84% of them detected once, and about 16% sits in the top ten. Note on this clone: Its antigen is still unknown.

This rearrangement joins TRBV19 to TRBJ2-5; no definite D call. This TCR was sampled from a human donor in good health. Sample: CD4+ T cells from PBMCs, cultured in vitro. The CDR3 is CASSIMYQETQYF. The CDR3 DNA sequence: TGTGCCAGTAGTATTATGTACCAAGAGACCCAGTACTTC.